Following are 18 T cell receptor beta chains from one sample sequenced in a study of blood T cell repertoires in COVID-19. Using immunoSEQ multiplex PCR, the repertoire was profiled, and TCRdb retains in-frame clones only, with some absent. The sample includes a few hundred thousand clones, more than 65% of them seen just once. Material: peripheral blood. The receptors were gathered from an older person with COVID-19, enrolled during active disease.

The sample holds one count of this clone. V gene TRBV5-4 combines with J gene TRBJ2-1, with a weak D call TRBD1 (5 bases). CDR3 length equals 13 residues. The V gene lost 0 bases and the J gene lost 14 bases, with 15 bases spanning the gap. In germline, CDR1 is SGHNT, CDR2 YYREEE (reference sequence). CDR3 sequence (DNA): TGTGCCAGCAGCTTGGTTTCGCAGGGAATGAAGTTCTTC. The encoded protein is CASSLVSQGMKFF.

The chain uses TRBV5-5 and TRBJ2-7; 8 bases are a match to TRBD1. The germline gives CDR1 SGHKS, CDR2 YYEKEE (reference sequence). There are 15 residues in the CDR3. With 0 bases clipped from V and 3 bases from J, the junction kept 5 bases outside the gene matches. CDR3 bases: TGTGCCAGCAGCTTGGCTGGACAGGGAGGCTACGAGCAGTACTTC. It codes for CASSLAGQGGYEQYF.

The CDR3 reads CASSLQETQYF. The CDR3 region has the DNA TGTGCCAGCAGTTTACAGGAGACCCAGTACTTC. This chain joins TRBV12-3 or TRBV12-4 and TRBJ2-5; no clear D gene. Trimming took off 2 bases at V and 5 bases at J, with 3 bases between the two ends. This CDR3 comprises 11 residues.

This chain links TRBV5-1 with TRBJ2-2, with D uncertain. The CDR3 length is 15 residues. Germline CDR1 SGHRS, CDR2 YFSETQ. V lost 4 bases and J 3 bases, leaving 13 bases between the germline ends. The CDR3 sequence is CASSPVVADTGELFF. In nucleotides, the CDR3 is TGCGCCAGCAGCCCAGTAGTCGCGGACACCGGGGAGCTGTTTTTT.

CDR3 bases: TGCGCCAGCAGTGATATAGGGGCTAACTATGGCTACACCTTC. This translates into CASSDIGANYGYTF. The rearrangement links TRBV4-3 to TRBJ1-2; D perhaps matches TRBD1 (5 bases). Germline CDR1 LGHNA, CDR2 YSLEER. The V end was cut by 6 bases, the J end by 0 bases, with 11 bases between. This CDR3 region has 14 residues.

This clone was recorded only once. V usage is TRBV4-2 and J usage is TRBJ1-2; 9 positions agree with TRBD1. Germline CDR1 LGHNA, CDR2 YNFKEQ. The CDR3 totals 16 residues. The junction had 9 bases not matched to a gene; V was cut back by 5 bases and J by 2 bases. CDR3 coding DNA: TGTGCCAGCAGCACCGGGACAGGGACCACGAACTATGGCTACACCTTC. Amino acids: CASSTGTGTTNYGYTF.

This clone was seen a single time. The chain employs TRBV6-6 and TRBJ1-2; 8 bases agree with TRBD1. This CDR3 is 13 amino acids long. Trimming cost V 4 bases and J 12 bases; bases outside gene matches: 10. CDR1 and CDR2 (germline): MNHNY, SVGAGI (reference sequence). The chain's CDR3 is CASSSTGGVVNTF. For the CDR3, the DNA is TGTGCCAGCAGTTCAACAGGGGGAGTGGTGAACACCTTC.

J is TRBJ2-5 and V is TRBV18; 8 nucleotides align to TRBD1. J was trimmed by 0 bases and V by 3 bases; bases with no gene match: 3. In germline, CDR1 is KGHSH, CDR2 LQKENI. The CDR3 extends over 15 amino acids. Here the CDR3 DNA reads TGTGCCAGCTCACCCGGACAGGGATACCAAGAGACCCAGTACTTC. Translated: CASSPGQGYQETQYF.

This clone has just one count. V usage is TRBV7-2 and J usage is TRBJ2-3; 10 bases match TRBD2. V trimming: 3 bases; J trimming: 1 base; junction bases outside the gene matches: 10. Per the germline V gene, CDR1 is SGHTA and CDR2 is FQGNSA. The CDR3 covers 18 residues. In nucleotides, the CDR3 is TGTGCCAGCAGCTTGGAGGCACTAGCGGGACGTCGCACAGATACGCAGTATTTT. Protein product: CASSLEALAGRRTDTQYF.

This clone was seen a few times. J is TRBJ2-3 and V is TRBV6-6; TRBD2 matches at 8 bases. This CDR3 comprises 14 residues. V was pared by 8 bases and J by 8 bases, with 12 bases of the junction left unmatched. Germline V gene data show CDR1 as MNHNY and CDR2 as SVGAGI (reference sequence). Here the CDR3 reads CASVLDGGAGTQYF. As DNA, the CDR3 is TGTGCCAGCGTCCTGGACGGGGGGGCCGGTACGCAGTATTTT.

CDR3 protein: CASSQDHRSYTEAFF. CDR3 bases: TGCGCCAGCAGCCAAGATCACAGGTCGTACACTGAAGCTTTCTTT. The chain joins TRBV4-3 to TRBJ1-1, with D possibly being TRBD1 (5 bases). Trimming removed 0 bases at V and 3 bases at J, with 11 bases between. The germline V gene encodes CDR1 LGHNA and CDR2 YSLEER. The CDR3 has 15 residues.

This clone was found a few times. V is TRBV24-1 and J is TRBJ2-7; possible D gene TRBD1, 6 bases. The V gene's germline CDR1 is KGHDR and CDR2 SFDVKD. The CDR3 sequence is 13 residues long. V was clipped by 0 bases and J by 13 bases, with 15 bases between them. Here the CDR3 DNA reads TGTGCCACCAGTGATTTGCAGGGGCTAGCTTTTTACTTC. It specifies CATSDLQGLAFYF.

This rearrangement joins TRBV3-1 (or the pseudogene TRBV3-2) to TRBJ2-7, with 9 bases lining up with TRBD2. Losses at the gene ends were 4 bases for V and 6 bases for J; bases not matched to a gene: 19. CDR1 LGHDT and CDR2 YNNKEL come from the germline V gene (reference sequence). There are 18 residues in the CDR3. This CDR3 is CASSLTAGGPSRAGEQYF. CDR3 DNA: TGTGCCAGCAGCCTTACCGCGGGGGGGCCCTCGCGTGCGGGCGAGCAGTACTTC.

The gene calls are TRBV25-1 and TRBJ2-7, with 8 bases matching TRBD2. J lost 3 bases, V lost 3 bases, and 4 bases had no gene match. Germline loops: CDR1 MGHDK, CDR2 SYGVNS. This CDR3 contains 14 residues. The CDR3 loop is CASSDTSGIYEQYF. CDR3 DNA sequence: TGTGCCAGCAGTGACACTAGCGGCATCTACGAGCAGTACTTC.

This chain connects TRBV5-1 to TRBJ2-2, with D possibly being TRBD1 (6 bases). Germline V gene data show CDR1 as SGHRS and CDR2 as YFSETQ. The CDR3 has 16 amino acids. Trimming pared 0 bases from V and 1 base from J, leaving 10 bases between. CDR3 amino acids: CASSLAETGNTGELFF. CDR3 sequence (DNA): TGCGCCAGCAGCTTGGCGGAGACAGGGAACACCGGGGAGCTGTTTTTT.

The gene calls are TRBV5-6 and TRBJ2-7; D unclear. Trimming pared 4 bases from V and 2 bases from J, leaving 10 bases between. The CDR3 runs 13 residues. Germline CDR1 is SGHDT and CDR2 is YYEEEE. This chain's CDR3 is CASSTTRTYEQYF. The DNA of the CDR3 is TGTGCCAGCAGCACGACACGGACCTACGAGCAGTACTTC.

In the case of this clone: The germline gene is not matched at one end of the junction; a read error may be the cause. The chain uses TRBV20-1 and TRBJ2-1; D might be TRBD2 (6 bases). Germline V CDR1 and CDR2: DFQATT, SNEGSKA (reference sequence). The CDR3 is 11 residues long. The CDR3 loop reads CSARAYSGHIF. The CDR3 coding sequence is TGCAGTGCTAGAGCTTATAGCGGTCACATCTTC.

This clone was counted only a few times. The chain combines TRBV6-2 or TRBV6-3 with TRBJ2-7, with 7 positions matching TRBD1. The CDR3 consists of 16 residues. V lost 6 bases to trimming and J lost 2 bases; unmatched junction nucleotides: 13. Germline V gene sequence: CDR1 MNHEY, CDR2 SVGEGT. This CDR3 is CASSRGDRVLAYEQYF. In DNA, the CDR3 is TGTGCCAGCAGCCGAGGAGACAGGGTATTAGCCTACGAGCAGTACTTC.